This T cell receptor (beta chain) was sequenced for a study of T cells in Graves' hyperthyroidism and ophthalmopathy. CDR3 size: 15 residues. CDR1 is MRHNA and CDR2 is SNTAGT in the germline V gene. Deletions cut 2 bases from V and 4 bases from J, with 13 bases between. Amplified regions were TCR beta CDR3 sequences from RNA transcripts. A first-round RT-PCR of the TCR CDR3 used the HTBI primer set. TCRdb independently ran MiXCR on the multiplex PCR reads; one entry per CDR3 protein. The data show hundreds of thousands of distinct CDR3 sequences, more than 30% seen once. Stable Graves' hyperthyroidism denoted no ophthalmopathy progression over 18 months. Thyroid ultrasound and orbital computed tomography, with clinical symptoms and serum thyroxine and TRAb, informed diagnoses. Fresh peripheral blood, 8 to 10 ml, was the source of the PBMCs.

The sequenced sample consisted of blood. The sequence was collected from a man aged 18 to 30 with Graves' hyperthyroidism. This chain links TRBV6-4 with TRBJ2-3; D unresolved. CDR3 sequence reads: CASSDRLGGSDTQYF. The DNA of the CDR3 is TGTGCCAGCAGTGACCGCCTAGGTGGGTCAGATACGCAGTATTTT.